Included here is one TCR beta chain sequence, with context. Its antigen is unknown. Expressed TCRB transcripts were sequenced after all isolated RNA was converted to cDNA. Sequenced by immunoSEQ multiplex PCR; TCRdb stores in-frame clones only, minus some. This sample carries hundreds of thousands of clones, 30% of them seen once, and the ten largest clones take 0.05% to 0.065%. The data derive from a study of beta chain features in type 1 diabetes. Findings and caveats of the study: TCRB repertoires of naive, central memory and Treg cells appeared more similar among patients than among healthy donors. VDJ junctions sequenced from type 1 diabetes patients showed fewer insertions and more deletions.

Per germline, CDR1 SGDLS and CDR2 YYNGEE. V gave up 0 bases and J gave up 3 bases, with 13 bases separating them. This CDR3 is 15 amino acids long. The V gene is TRBV9, the J gene TRBJ2-7; D uncertain. The source is a man aged 18 to 30 in good health. The sequenced material came from naive CD4+ T cells from blood. DNA for the CDR3: TGTGCCAGCAGCGTAGGCCCTTCTAGACTCTACGAGCAGTACTTC. Its protein product is CASSVGPSRLYEQYF.